This record covers a single T cell receptor (beta chain). Its matching antigen is unknown. The CDR3 extends over 14 amino acids. V shed 5 bases and J 0 bases; nucleotides not matched to a gene: 3. The V gene's germline CDR1 is MNHEY and CDR2 SMNVEV (reference sequence). This record belongs to a study of cytomegalovirus exposure and HLA in healthy donors. General study findings and limits: Analyzed later, most CMV-associated TCR beta chains appeared HLA-restricted. Most TCR sequences were seen very rarely across donors, but some public TCRs occurred in many.

It was with 60 Vbeta and 13 Jbeta primers that the PCR ran. Sequenced by immunoSEQ multiplex PCR; TCRdb stores in-frame clones only, minus some. The data contain around 180,000 clones, around 84% of them singletons. The TCR comes from a boy between 2 and 10 years old in good health and CMV-seronegative. Sequenced input: PBMCs. V gene TRBV27 combines with J gene TRBJ2-7, with 8 bases fitting TRBD2. The CDR3 spells CASSLAGSSYEQYF. The CDR3 DNA reads as TGTGCCAGCAGTCTAGCGGGTAGCTCCTACGAGCAGTACTTC.